Shown below are 25 T cell receptor beta chains from a single sample sequenced in a study of T cells after yellow fever vaccination. TCRdb reprocessed the 5' RACE reads with MiXCR, giving one entry per CDR3 protein. The table includes hundreds of thousands of distinct CDR3 sequences, 9% to 15% detected once. The sample was PBMCs, taken on the day of the yellow fever booster vaccination. Receptors were obtained from a man between 25 and 39 years old who received the YFV17D yellow fever vaccine.

In its sample, this clonotype was seen a few times. J is TRBJ2-1 and V is TRBV5-5; tentative D call: TRBD2 (5 bases). Trimming left V 4 bases short and J 15 bases short, with 17 bases between. CDR1 is SGHKS, CDR2 YYEKEE, per germline (reference sequence). The length of the CDR3 is 12 residues. The CDR3 protein is CASSQVLDLLFF. The DNA of the CDR3 is TGTGCCAGCAGCCAGGTACTAGATCTGTTGTTCTTC.

This chain links TRBV29-1 with TRBJ2-5; 10 bases line up with TRBD1. The CDR3 has 13 amino acids. Germline V gene lookup returns CDR1 SQVTM and CDR2 ANQGSEA. V lost 7 bases, J lost 2 bases, and 4 bases stayed unmatched. The CDR3 DNA is TGCAGCGCTCGGACAGGGGGGCAAGAGACCCAGTACTTC. The encoded protein is CSARTGGQETQYF.

The chain couples TRBV7-2 to TRBJ2-7, with 9 bases that match TRBD1. The CDR3 contains 16 residues. The trim removed 2 bases at V and 2 bases at J, leaving 7 bases unmatched. Germline CDR1 and CDR2: SGHTA and FQGNSA. The chain's CDR3 is CASSLIGTGSTYEQYF. In DNA form, the CDR3 reads TGTGCCAGCAGCTTAATCGGGACAGGGTCTACCTACGAGCAGTACTTC.

Of note for this clonotype: The CDR3 does not close with the conserved phenylalanine or tryptophan, likely indicating a read error. V is TRBV5-4 and J is TRBJ2-7; no firm D call. CDR1 SGHNT and CDR2 YYREEE come from the germline V gene (reference sequence). Trimming took off 4 bases at V and 6 bases at J, with 17 bases between the two ends. The CDR3 is 14 residues long. The CDR3 sequence: CASSIALPNSEQYL. The CDR3, as DNA: TGTGCCAGCAGCATCGCGCTCCCCAACAGCGAGCAGTACCTC.

This chain uses TRBV20-1 with TRBJ2-5; 7 nucleotides agree with TRBD1. Trimming took 6 bases from V and 7 from J; bases not matched to a gene: 8. There are 12 residues in the CDR3. Per germline, CDR1 DFQATT and CDR2 SNEGSKA (reference sequence). The CDR3 DNA follows: TGCAGTGCCCGAACAGGGGATGCGACCCAGTACTTC. Protein sequence: CSARTGDATQYF.

The chain employs TRBV7-2 and TRBJ2-7; 7 bases match TRBD1. CDR3 length: 15 amino acids. Germline values: CDR1 SGHTA, CDR2 FQGNSA. Germline trimming cut 5 bases from V and 1 base from J; bases unmatched to any gene: 8. The CDR3 spells CASSPKTGSSYEQYF. CDR3 nucleotide sequence: TGTGCCAGCAGCCCGAAGACAGGGTCGTCCTACGAGCAGTACTTC.

The gene calls are TRBV7-8 and TRBJ2-1, with D possibly matching TRBD2 (5 bases). This CDR3 is built from 14 residues. Trimming pared 5 bases from V and 10 bases from J, leaving 18 bases between. CDR1 and CDR2 (germline): SGHVS, FQNEAQ. The CDR3 region is CASSLQAGPLEQFF. CDR3 sequence (DNA): TGTGCCAGCAGCCTCCAGGCGGGCCCGCTAGAGCAGTTCTTC.

This clonotype was counted only a few times. The chain uses TRBV6-5 and TRBJ1-3; 7 nucleotides agree with TRBD1. This CDR3 spans 15 amino acids. The J segment lost 0 bases and the V segment lost 2 bases, leaving 1 base of the junction unmatched. Germline assignment: CDR1 MNHEY and CDR2 SVGAGI. In nucleotides, the CDR3 is TGTGCCAGCAGTTACGGGGACAGCTCTGGAAACACCATATATTTT. It codes for CASSYGDSSGNTIYF.

This rearrangement joins TRBV29-1 to TRBJ2-7, with 7 positions matching TRBD1. The CDR3 is 14 amino acids. Per germline, CDR1 SQVTM and CDR2 ANQGSEA. V dropped 4 bases and J dropped 5; count of bases not matched to a gene: 11. The CDR3 protein is CSVVGATGIDEQYF. As DNA, the CDR3 is TGCAGCGTTGTAGGTGCGACAGGGATAGACGAGCAGTACTTC.

This sequence joins TRBV5-6 and TRBJ2-1; the D gene is possibly TRBD2 (5 bases). Deletions cut 3 bases from V and 9 bases from J, with 16 bases between. CDR3 length: 14 residues. Germline assignment: CDR1 SGHDT and CDR2 YYEEEE. CDR3 in DNA: TGTGCCAGCAGCTCCCCTCTTCCGGGATCTGAGCAGTTCTTC. Translating gives CASSSPLPGSEQFF. The variable domain in full, completed from reference TRBV5-6 and TRBJ2-1, reads DAGVTQSPTHLIKTRGQQVTLRCSPKSGHDTVSWYQQALGQGPQFIFQYYEEEERQRGNFPDRFSGHQFPNYSSELNVNALLLGDSALYLCASSSPLPGSEQFFGPGTRLTVL.

The J gene is TRBJ1-6, the V gene TRBV10-2, with a possible D match to TRBD1 (5 bases). CDR1 WSHSY and CDR2 SAAADI come from the germline V gene. Trimming shortened V by 5 bases and J by 7 bases, and 15 bases separated the two germline ends. CDR3 length: 15 amino acids. The chain's CDR3 is CASSSSGPGNSPLHF. The DNA of the CDR3 is TGCGCCAGCAGTTCATCAGGGCCGGGAAATTCACCCCTCCACTTT.

The CDR3 reads CASSGRDRGYTGELFF. The CDR3 DNA is TGTGCCAGCAGCGGCCGGGACAGGGGATACACCGGGGAGCTGTTTTTT. This chain connects TRBV3-1 to TRBJ2-2; 10 bases align to TRBD1. Germline V gives CDR1 LGHDT, CDR2 YNNKEL (reference sequence). This CDR3 has 16 residues. The V segment lost 5 bases and the J segment 3 bases; nucleotides outside the gene matches: 6.

The chain joins TRBV7-2 to TRBJ2-7, with 9 bases that match TRBD2. This CDR3 comprises 15 residues. V lost 7 bases, J lost 0 bases, and 7 bases stayed unmatched. Germline lookup yields CDR1 SGHTA and CDR2 FQGNSA. CDR3: CASIRAGGTSYEQYF. The CDR3 region has the DNA TGTGCCAGCATAAGGGCGGGAGGGACCTCCTACGAGCAGTACTTC.

In its sample, this clonotype was seen many times. The chain uses TRBV20-1 and TRBJ1-1; D is unresolved. Between the trimmed V and J ends, which lost 3 bases and 5 bases, there was a span of 7 bases. The CDR3 spans 11 residues. Per the germline V gene, CDR1 is DFQATT and CDR2 is SNEGSKA (reference sequence). The DNA of the CDR3 is TGCAGTGCTAGTGGGCGTACTGAAGCTTTCTTT. Translation: CSASGRTEAFF.

This clonotype was recorded a few times. V is TRBV5-1 and J is TRBJ2-1; D ambiguous. Per germline, CDR1 SGHRS and CDR2 YFSETQ. The V gene lost 3 bases and the J gene lost 5 bases, with 12 bases spanning the gap. This CDR3 comprises 14 residues. CDR3 DNA: TGCGCCAGCAGCTCCTCCGGCCCCAACAATGAGCAGTTCTTC. Its translation: CASSSSGPNNEQFF.

This clonotype was seen many times. The CDR3 protein is CASSLGFRETQYF. In DNA, the CDR3 is TGTGCCAGCAGCTTAGGATTTCGAGAGACCCAGTACTTC. The chain combines TRBV7-2 with TRBJ2-5; D unclear. Looked up from germline, CDR1 is SGHTA and CDR2 is FQGNSA. Trimming stripped 1 base from V and 4 bases from J, with 7 bases between. The CDR3 spans 13 residues.

The rearrangement joins TRBV5-1 to TRBJ1-3, with 8 bases matching TRBD1. CDR1 and CDR2 from the germline V gene are SGHRS and YFSETQ. The CDR3 loop spans 17 amino acids. The J segment lost 1 base and the V segment lost 4 bases, leaving 10 bases of the junction unmatched. The CDR3 reads CASSRVGQDVSGNTIYF. DNA of the CDR3: TGCGCCAGCAGCCGGGTGGGACAGGACGTTTCTGGAAACACCATATATTTT.

The rearrangement links TRBV12-3 or TRBV12-4 to TRBJ1-5, with 10 bases lining up with TRBD1. The CDR3 is 13 amino acids. V gave up 6 bases and J gave up 7 bases; unmatched junction bases: 3. CDR3 protein: CASRQDRGQPQHF. DNA for the CDR3: TGTGCCAGCAGGCAGGACAGGGGGCAGCCCCAGCATTTT.

J is TRBJ1-4 and V is TRBV7-2; D gene uncertain. CDR3 length: 15 amino acids. V lost 5 bases, J lost 0 bases, and 10 bases lay in between. Germline V gene data show CDR1 as SGHTA and CDR2 as FQGNSA. CDR3 sequence: CASSPQISTNEKLFF. CDR3 bases: TGTGCCAGCAGCCCCCAGATCTCAACTAATGAAAAACTGTTTTTT.

The chain has TRBV28 and TRBJ2-3, with TRBD2 matching 9 bases. The V gene end was trimmed by 6 bases and the J gene end by 0 bases; junction bases not matched to a gene: 4. There are 15 residues in the CDR3. From germline, CDR1 is MDHEN and CDR2 SYDVKM. The CDR3 reads CASRASGKSTDTQYF. CDR3 bases: TGTGCCAGCAGGGCTAGCGGGAAAAGCACAGATACGCAGTATTTT.

Only a few counts were recorded for this clonotype. The chain uses TRBV20-1 and TRBJ1-4; tentative D call: TRBD1 (5 bases). Germline V gives CDR1 DFQATT, CDR2 SNEGSKA (reference sequence). The V and J ends lost 0 bases and 8 bases respectively, with 13 bases between them. The CDR3 has 14 residues. CDR3 loop: CSAREIREGEKLFF. Written as DNA, the CDR3 is TGCAGTGCTAGAGAAATCAGGGAGGGGGAAAAACTGTTTTTT.

This clonotype turned up a few times. The chain carries TRBV14 and TRBJ2-5; D tentatively fits TRBD1 or TRBD2 (6 bases each). The CDR3 is made up of 14 amino acids. Deletions cut 4 bases from V and 4 bases from J, with 13 bases between. Germline CDR1 is SGHDN and CDR2 is FVKESK. The CDR3 coding sequence is TGTGCCAGCAGCCCCGGGGGCAGGAGAGAGACCCAGTACTTC. Its protein product is CASSPGGRRETQYF.

CDR3 amino acids: CANTRDSQETQYF. As DNA, the CDR3 is TGTGCCAACACGCGGGACAGTCAAGAGACCCAGTACTTC. The rearrangement uses TRBV2 and TRBJ2-5, with D tentatively TRBD1 (7 bases). Trimming left V 10 bases short and J 2 bases short, with 14 bases between. The CDR3 is made up of 13 amino acids. Per germline, CDR1 SNHLY and CDR2 FYNNEI.

This clonotype was seen many times. The chain couples TRBV7-2 to TRBJ2-3, with D maybe TRBD2 (6 bases). Germline-derived CDR1 and CDR2 are SGHTA and FQGNSA. The CDR3 has 16 residues. Trimming removed 3 bases from V and 2 bases from J, with 15 bases in between. The CDR3 DNA follows: TGTGCCAGCAGCTTTCGACTAGGGCAGCCCACAGATACGCAGTATTTT. Amino acid sequence: CASSFRLGQPTDTQYF.

The chain links TRBV5-1 to TRBJ1-4; a weak D match, TRBD1 (6 bases). The ends were cut back, 3 bases at V and 8 bases at J, with 17 bases in the middle. CDR3 size: 15 residues. From germline, CDR1 is SGHRS and CDR2 YFSETQ. The CDR3 DNA is TGCGCCAGCAGCTCCCTGCCACAGGGAGGCGAAAAACTGTTTTTT. This sequence encodes CASSSLPQGGEKLFF.